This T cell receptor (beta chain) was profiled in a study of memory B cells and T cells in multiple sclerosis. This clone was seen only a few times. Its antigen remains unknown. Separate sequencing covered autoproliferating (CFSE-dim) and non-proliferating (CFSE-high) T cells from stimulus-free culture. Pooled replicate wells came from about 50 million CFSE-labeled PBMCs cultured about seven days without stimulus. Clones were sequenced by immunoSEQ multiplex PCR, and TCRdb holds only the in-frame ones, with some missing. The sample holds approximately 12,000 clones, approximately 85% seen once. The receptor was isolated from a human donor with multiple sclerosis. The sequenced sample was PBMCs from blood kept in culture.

CDR3 bases: TGTGCCAGCAGTGACGGGACTCCTGGCTCCTACGAGCAGTACTTC. Encoded protein: CASSDGTPGSYEQYF. The genes are TRBV6-1 and TRBJ2-7; D is perhaps TRBD2 (6 bases). The CDR3 sequence is 15 residues long. With 3 bases removed from V and 0 bases from J, the gap between germline ends came to 12 bases. Germline V gives CDR1 MNHNS, CDR2 SASEGT.